This entry concerns a single T cell receptor (beta chain). Its target is unknown. This entry comes from a study of long-term antiretroviral therapy in people with HIV. Study results and caveats: Blood draws took place between the mid-2000s and the late 2010s and possibly involved older ART regimens.

The libraries were made with immunoSEQ v3.0 at survey level. Sequenced by immunoSEQ multiplex PCR; TCRdb stores in-frame clones only, minus some. The sample contains under 12,000 clones, less than 80% of which appear only once. Each contributor possessed a minimum of one pre-ART and a minimum of two post-ART PBMC samples. CDR3 length: 16 residues. Germline V gene data show CDR1 as MNHNY and CDR2 as SVGAGI (reference sequence). V was cut by 5 bases and J by 2 bases, with 16 bases left in between. The clonotype originates from a man aged 25 to 40 with HIV. The V and J genes are TRBV6-6 and TRBJ1-3; D gene ambiguous. The sample was unsorted PBMCs, taken at the start of antiretroviral therapy, before treatment. The CDR3 DNA follows: TGTGCCAGCAGTCCCCTGCCCCAAGAAACTGGAAACACCATATATTTT. Protein: CASSPLPQETGNTIYF.